This T cell receptor (beta chain) was captured in a study of cytomegalovirus exposure and HLA in healthy donors. General study results and limits: Productive rates of about 90% or about 30% were seen for most TCR beta V segments in an earlier analysis. It was reportedly the case that the classifier diagnosed cytomegalovirus status with high specificity and sensitivity. In a later analysis, TCR beta V- and J-gene trimming was associated with a missense DCLRE1C variant. Analyzed later, most CMV-associated TCR beta chains appeared HLA-restricted.

A note on this clone: The antigen is unknown.

Looked up from germline, CDR1 is SGDLS and CDR2 is YYNGEE. This CDR3 comprises 15 residues. Germline trimming cut 4 bases from V and 5 bases from J; bases unmatched to any gene: 9. This PCR relied on a set of 60 Vbeta primers and 13 Jbeta primers. This table comes from immunoSEQ multiplex PCR, and its TCRdb copy is limited to in-frame clones, with some not included. Among some 180,000 clones listed, over 65% were seen once. The receptor comes from a man aged 18 to 30 in good health and CMV-seronegative. The gene calls are TRBV9 and TRBJ2-5, with 9 bases that match TRBD2. Sequencing was performed on PBMCs. CDR3 nucleotides: TGTGCCAGCAGCCCACGCGGGGGGGCCATGGAGACCCAGTACTTC. Amino acid sequence: CASSPRGGAMETQYF.